This entry lists 10 T cell receptor beta chains sequenced from one sample in a study of beta chain features in type 1 diabetes. Investigators reverse transcribed all isolated RNA, so they sequenced expressed TCRB transcripts. Method: immunoSEQ multiplex PCR; TCRdb's copy keeps in-frame clones and lacks some. The repertoire holds about 400,000 clones, with 10% to 15% as singletons. The sample taken for sequencing was naive CD4+ T cells from blood. These TCRs come from a man between 18 and 35 years old in good health.

This clone was seen a handful of times. The chain carries TRBV19 and TRBJ2-7; 9 nucleotides line up with TRBD1. The CDR3 is 14 residues long. Looked up from germline, CDR1 is LNHDA and CDR2 is SQIVND (reference sequence). V gave up 10 bases and J gave up 2 bases; unmatched junction bases: 9. CDR3 amino acids: CATNPTGGPYEQYF. The CDR3 bases are TGTGCCACCAATCCTACAGGGGGCCCCTACGAGCAGTACTTC.

This clone has only a few counts. Other DNA sequences in this specimen translate into the identical CDR3. V is TRBV5-1 and J is TRBJ2-7; the D gene is possibly TRBD1 (6 bases). The CDR3 loop spans 15 amino acids. Germline-derived CDR1 and CDR2 are SGHRS and YFSETQ. Trimming took off 2 bases at V and 0 bases at J, with 12 bases between the two ends. The CDR3 here is CASSLRTAPSYEQYF. The CDR3, as DNA: TGCGCCAGCAGCTTAAGGACAGCCCCCTCCTACGAGCAGTACTTC.

This clone showed up just a few times. This chain links TRBV7-9 with TRBJ2-5; 7 bases fit TRBD2. This CDR3 has 16 residues. The V and J ends lost 1 base and 5 bases, in that order; junction bases with no gene match: 10. Germline V gene sequence: CDR1 SEHNR, CDR2 FQNEAQ (reference sequence). The CDR3 here is CASSLGAAGIGETQYF. The DNA for the CDR3 is TGTGCCAGCAGCTTAGGGGCAGCGGGAATTGGGGAGACCCAGTACTTC. The whole variable domain, filled in from reference TRBV7-9 and TRBJ2-5, reads DTGVSQNPRHKITKRGQNVTFRCDPISEHNRLYWYRQTLGQGPEFLTYFQNEAQLEKSRLLSDRFSAERPKGSFSTLEIQRTEQGDSAMYLCASSLGAAGIGETQYFGPGTRLLVL.

In nucleotides, the CDR3 is TGTGCCAGCAGCAAGGGACAGGGGGCGTCGGATGAGCAGTTCTTC. Translation: CASSKGQGASDEQFF. The chain combines TRBV7-6 with TRBJ2-1; 12 bases line up with TRBD1. Germline V CDR1 and CDR2: SGHVS, FNYEAQ. The CDR3 loop spans 15 amino acids. Trimming at V came to 5 bases and at J to 8 bases, leaving 7 bases not matched to a gene.

The CDR3 coding sequence is TGTGCCAGTCACAGAGGAGGACAGGGGGAGGACTACACCTTC. Its protein is CASHRGGQGEDYTF. This chain links TRBV19 with TRBJ1-2; 10 positions match TRBD1. CDR3 length equals 14 residues. The trim removed 8 bases at V and 10 bases at J, leaving 13 bases unmatched. Germline assignment: CDR1 LNHDA and CDR2 SQIVND (reference sequence).

The chain uses TRBV21-1 and TRBJ2-7; the table assigns TRBD1, which was not confirmed against the DNA. TRBV21-1 is assigned pseudogene status. This CDR3 is 13 amino acids long. CDR3 protein: CASSDRASYEQYF. CDR3 nucleotide sequence: TGTGCCAGCAGCGACAGGGCGTCCTACGAGCAGTACTTC.

The rearrangement links TRBV4-2 to TRBJ1-2; 8 nucleotides line up with TRBD1. Germline V CDR1 and CDR2: LGHNA, YNFKEQ. The CDR3 covers 17 residues. V shed 3 bases and J 8 bases; nucleotides not matched to a gene: 17. The CDR3 protein is CASSHRIPGQGDGGYTF. CDR3 nucleotides: TGTGCCAGCAGCCACCGTATTCCAGGACAGGGAGACGGGGGCTACACCTTC.

The chain is built from TRBV7-9 and TRBJ1-1; possibly TRBD1 for D (6 bases). Trimming shortened V by 5 bases and J by 0 bases, and 13 bases separated the two germline ends. The V gene's germline CDR1 is SEHNR and CDR2 FQNEAQ (reference sequence). The CDR3 loop spans 15 amino acids. CDR3 in DNA: TGTGCCAGCAGCGCCCAGGGGAATGTGAACACTGAAGCTTTCTTT. Its translation is CASSAQGNVNTEAFF.

The rearrangement links TRBV2 to TRBJ2-1, with 8 bases matching TRBD2. The CDR3 totals 13 residues. V dropped 11 bases and J dropped 3; count of bases not matched to a gene: 6. CDR1 and CDR2 (germline): SNHLY, FYNNEI. Written as DNA, the CDR3 is TGTGCCGGGCTAGCGGGCAGCTACAATGAGCAGTTCTTC. This sequence encodes CAGLAGSYNEQFF.

The chain links TRBV11-2 to TRBJ2-3, with 9 positions matching TRBD2. Germline CDR1 reads SGHAT; CDR2 reads FQNNGV. V was clipped by 5 bases and J by 2 bases; unmatched bases: 2. This CDR3 spans 14 amino acids. The CDR3, as DNA: TGTGCCAGCAGCGGCGGGAGGGTCACAGATACGCAGTATTTT. Protein product: CASSGGRVTDTQYF. Together with reference TRBV11-2 and TRBJ2-3, the CDR3 gives the full variable domain: EAGVAQSPRYKIIEKRQSVAFWCNPISGHATLYWYQQILGQGPKLLIQFQNNGVVDDSQLPKDRFSAERLKGVDSTLKIQPAKLEDSAVYLCASSGGRVTDTQYFGPGTRLTVL.